The clone carrying this T cell receptor (beta chain) was detected many times. The target antigen is unknown. The sample is drawn from a study of response to subunit inactivated influenza vaccine. Study findings and constraints: A suggestion made by the authors is that each seasonal influenza vaccination recruits few new T cells.

Via MiXCR, TCRdb re-called the RT-PCR reads, giving one row per CDR3 protein. The table shows roughly 180,000 distinct CDR3 sequences, with about 9.3% occurring only once. This CDR3 has 16 residues. Trimming cost V 1 base and J 0 bases; bases outside gene matches: 6. Per germline, CDR1 LGHDT and CDR2 YNNKEL (reference sequence). V is TRBV3-1 and J is TRBJ2-7, with 7 bases identical to TRBD2. This TCR derives from a man aged 45-60 years who received an inactivated influenza vaccine. Here the sequenced sample was non-naive T cells sorted from PBMCs, taken on the day of vaccination. CDR3 region: CASSQVRGRASYEQYF. CDR3 DNA: TGTGCCAGCAGCCAAGTAAGAGGGAGGGCCTCCTACGAGCAGTACTTC.